These 12 T cell receptor beta chains were all obtained from the same sample, sequenced in a study of cytomegalovirus exposure and HLA in healthy donors. Method: immunoSEQ multiplex PCR; TCRdb's copy keeps in-frame clones and lacks some. This table has fewer than 120,000 clones, approximately 89% appearing once. Sequencing input: PBMCs. Receptor source: a woman aged 18-29 years in good health and CMV-seronegative.

The chain joins TRBV10-1 to TRBJ2-4; maybe TRBD1 (6 bases). CDR1 is WNHNN and CDR2 is SYGVQD in the germline V gene (reference sequence). There are 14 residues in the CDR3. V shed 5 bases and J shed 8 bases, with 16 bases lying between them. The CDR3 region is CASSTSGVSDIQYF. The CDR3 DNA sequence: TGCGCCAGCAGTACCTCAGGGGTTTCGGACATTCAGTACTTC.

The chain joins TRBV5-6 to TRBJ1-4; D gene uncertain. Germline V gene lookup returns CDR1 SGHDT and CDR2 YYEEEE. This CDR3 comprises 13 residues. Trimming took 6 bases from V and 8 from J, leaving 14 bases between them. CDR3 coding DNA: TGTGCCAGCAACTCAGGCAGGAGGGAAAAACTGTTTTTT. It yields the protein CASNSGRREKLFF.

The chain recombines TRBV9 with TRBJ2-2, with D possibly TRBD2 on 6 matching bases. Germline CDR1 and CDR2: SGDLS and YYNGEE. This CDR3 region has 15 residues. V lost 4 bases and J 3 bases, leaving 13 bases between the germline ends. In nucleotides, the CDR3 is TGTGCCAGCAGCCCTTGGGACTTGGACACCGGGGAGCTGTTTTTT. Translating gives CASSPWDLDTGELFF.

The chain has TRBV18 and TRBJ2-2, with TRBD1 matching 7 bases. The CDR3 is 14 residues long. J was trimmed by 6 bases and V by 3 bases; bases with no gene match: 4. Germline V gene lookup returns CDR1 KGHSH and CDR2 LQKENI. CDR3 residues: CASSPRQGAGELFF. The DNA of the CDR3 is TGTGCCAGCTCACCTAGACAGGGAGCCGGGGAGCTGTTTTTT. Variable domain in full (rest from reference TRBV18 and TRBJ2-2): NAGVMQNPRHLVRRRGQEARLRCSPMKGHSHVYWYRQLPEEGLKFMVYLQKENIIDESGMPKERFSAEFPKEGPSILRIQQVVRGDSAAYFCASSPRQGAGELFFGEGSRLTVL.

This rearrangement joins TRBV7-6 to TRBJ1-2; 9 bases align to TRBD1. Trimming cost V 5 bases and J 5 bases; bases outside gene matches: 6. This CDR3 is built from 14 residues. Germline assignment: CDR1 SGHVS and CDR2 FNYEAQ. The CDR3 spells CASSLDRGGYGYTF. CDR3 coding DNA: TGTGCCAGCAGCCTGGACAGGGGCGGGTATGGCTACACCTTC.

The chain recombines TRBV2 with TRBJ2-2; 9 positions agree with TRBD2. CDR1 SNHLY and CDR2 FYNNEI come from the germline V gene. The CDR3 runs to 14 residues. Trimming took 7 bases from V and 7 from J; bases not matched to a gene: 7. The CDR3: CASTPAGGNGELFF. CDR3 DNA: TGTGCCAGCACCCCGGCGGGGGGGAACGGGGAGCTGTTTTTT.

The rearrangement links TRBV2 to TRBJ2-5; D ambiguous. The CDR3 contains 17 residues. V was pared by 4 bases and J by 5 bases, with 23 bases between. Germline loops: CDR1 SNHLY, CDR2 FYNNEI. CDR3 amino acids: CASSGSLGIVFRETQYF. The CDR3 coding sequence is TGTGCCAGCAGTGGTTCCTTGGGCATAGTTTTCAGGGAGACCCAGTACTTC.

This clone was counted between two and nine times. The chain links TRBV6-5 to TRBJ2-5, with TRBD1 as a possible D gene (5 bases). This CDR3 spans 15 amino acids. V was pared by 0 bases and J by 5 bases, with 13 bases between. In germline, CDR1 is MNHEY, CDR2 SVGAGI. DNA for the CDR3: TGTGCCAGCAGTTACTCGATGGGGCGGCGGGAGACCCAGTACTTC. It translates to CASSYSMGRRETQYF.

The rearrangement uses TRBV6-4 and TRBJ2-2; TRBD2 is a possible D gene (7 bases). The CDR3 is 14 residues long. CDR1 MRHNA and CDR2 SNTAGT come from the germline V gene. Trimming cost V 2 bases and J 4 bases, with 8 bases left between them. CDR3 nucleotides: TGTGCCAGCAGTGACAGGGGGGGCACCGGGGAGCTGTTTTTT. Protein product: CASSDRGGTGELFF.

The chain joins TRBV27 to TRBJ1-5; the D is unclear. This CDR3 has 15 residues. The germline V gene has CDR1 MNHEY and CDR2 SMNVEV (reference sequence). Trimming removed 2 bases at V and 4 bases at J, with 12 bases between. CDR3 amino acids: CASSLLGARNQPQHF. The CDR3 DNA is TGTGCCAGCAGTTTACTCGGCGCGAGGAATCAGCCCCAGCATTTT.

The chain employs TRBV19 and TRBJ1-5, with D possibly being TRBD1 (5 bases). CDR1 LNHDA and CDR2 SQIVND come from the germline V gene (reference sequence). This CDR3 region has 14 residues. V was trimmed by 2 bases and J by 3 bases, leaving 8 bases between them. This chain's CDR3 is CASSIWDSNQPQHF. The CDR3 coding sequence is TGTGCCAGTAGTATATGGGACTCCAATCAGCCCCAGCATTTT.

The chain joins TRBV5-1 to TRBJ2-7; 9 nucleotides agree with TRBD2. The V gene end was trimmed by 3 bases and the J gene end by 4 bases; junction bases not matched to a gene: 5. In germline, CDR1 is SGHRS, CDR2 YFSETQ. The CDR3 runs 14 residues. Written as DNA, the CDR3 is TGCGCCAGCAGCTCTCTTGCGGGGGGGTACGAGCAGTACTTC. The encoded protein is CASSSLAGGYEQYF.